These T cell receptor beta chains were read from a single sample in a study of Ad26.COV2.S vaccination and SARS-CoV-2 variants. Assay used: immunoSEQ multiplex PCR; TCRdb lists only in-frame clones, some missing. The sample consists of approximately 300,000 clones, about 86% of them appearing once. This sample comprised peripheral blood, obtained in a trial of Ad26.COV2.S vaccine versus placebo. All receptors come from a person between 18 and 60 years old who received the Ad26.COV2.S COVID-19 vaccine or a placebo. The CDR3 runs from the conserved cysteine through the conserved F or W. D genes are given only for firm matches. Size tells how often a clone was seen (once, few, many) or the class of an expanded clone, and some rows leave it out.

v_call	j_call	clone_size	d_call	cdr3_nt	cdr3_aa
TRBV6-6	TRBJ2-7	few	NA	TGTGCCAGCAGGCCCGGGGGGCAATACGAGCAGTACTTC	CASRPGGQYEQYF
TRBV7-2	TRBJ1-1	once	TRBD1	TGTGCCAGCAGTTACAGGGGGGGGTTTGGGACTGAAGCTTTCTTT	CASSYRGGFGTEAFF
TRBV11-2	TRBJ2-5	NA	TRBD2	TGTGCCAGCAGCTTCGGTAGCGGGGGGGCGGGGCGAGAGACCCAGTACTTC	CASSFGSGGAGRETQYF
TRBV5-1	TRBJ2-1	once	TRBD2	TGCGCCAGCAGCGCGGTGGATTTAGCGGGGGGTGAGCAGTTCTTC	CASSAVDLAGGEQFF
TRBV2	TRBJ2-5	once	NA	TGTGCCAGCACTCCGCGGGGAGAGACCCAGTACTTC	CASTPRGETQYF
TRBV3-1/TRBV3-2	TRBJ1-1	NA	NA	TGTGCCAGCAGCCAAGATCGGATCTTGAACACTGAAGCTTTCTTT	CASSQDRILNTEAFF
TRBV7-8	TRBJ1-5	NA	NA	TGTGCCAGCAGCTTAGCTGGGCGGCCCAATCAGCCCCAGCATTTT	CASSLAGRPNQPQHF
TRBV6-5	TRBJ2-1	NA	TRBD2	TGTGCCAGCACACCACCGGGACTAGCGGGGGATAGGCAGTTCTTC	CASTPPGLAGDRQFF
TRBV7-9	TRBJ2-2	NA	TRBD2	TGTGCCAGCAGCTTAAGACTAGCGGGGGGGACCGGGGAGCTGTTTTTT	CASSLRLAGGTGELFF
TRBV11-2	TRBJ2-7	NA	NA	TGTGCCAGCAGCCAACAGGGATTGAGTTCCTACGAGCAGTACTTC	CASSQQGLSSYEQYF